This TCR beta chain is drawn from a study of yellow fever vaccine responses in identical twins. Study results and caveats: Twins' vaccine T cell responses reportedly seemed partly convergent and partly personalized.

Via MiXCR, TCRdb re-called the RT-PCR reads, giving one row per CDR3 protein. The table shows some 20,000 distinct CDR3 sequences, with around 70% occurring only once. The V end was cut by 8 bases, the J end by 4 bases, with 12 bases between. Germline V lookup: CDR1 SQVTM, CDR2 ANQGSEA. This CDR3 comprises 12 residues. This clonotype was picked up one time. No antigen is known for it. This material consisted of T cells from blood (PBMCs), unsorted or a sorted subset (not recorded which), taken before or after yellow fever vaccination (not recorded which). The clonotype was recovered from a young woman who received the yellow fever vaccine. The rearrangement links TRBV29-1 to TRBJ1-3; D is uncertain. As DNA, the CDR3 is TGCAGCACGCGAACCGAGGGAAACACCATATATTTT. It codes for CSTRTEGNTIYF.